These 7 T cell receptor beta chains came from one sample sequenced in a study of blood T cell repertoires in COVID-19. Repertoires were generated with immunoSEQ multiplex PCR, while TCRdb's copy carries only in-frame clones and drops some. The sample shows 250,000 to 300,000 clones, 75% to 90% of them seen only once. The specimen was peripheral blood. The origin of the receptors is a woman aged 65 to 85 with COVID-19, enrolled during active disease.

This chain connects TRBV27 to TRBJ2-7, with D possibly matching TRBD1 (6 bases). V lost 3 bases and J lost 0, with 12 bases in between. The germline V gene encodes CDR1 MNHEY and CDR2 SMNVEV (reference sequence). This CDR3 is built from 15 residues. CDR3 loop: CASSLYREISYEQYF. In DNA form, the CDR3 reads TGTGCCAGCAGTTTGTACAGGGAGATCTCCTACGAGCAGTACTTC.

The chain employs TRBV10-3 and TRBJ2-5, with 14 bases aligning to TRBD2. The CDR3 runs to 13 residues. Germline CDR1 reads ENHRY; CDR2 reads SYGVKD. Unmatched junction bases numbered 3, after V lost 8 bases and J lost 7 bases. The CDR3 reads CAIGTSGGGTQYF. The CDR3 region has the DNA TGTGCCATCGGGACTAGCGGGGGAGGGACCCAGTACTTC.

This chain connects TRBV2 to TRBJ2-1; TRBD2 matches 11 bases. The CDR3 is made up of 14 amino acids. V gave up 5 bases and J gave up 5 bases; unmatched junction bases: 2. The germline V gene has CDR1 SNHLY and CDR2 FYNNEI. In nucleotides, the CDR3 is TGTGCCAGCAGTCCTAGCGGGGGGAACAATGAGCAGTTCTTC. Residues: CASSPSGGNNEQFF.

V usage is TRBV18 and J usage is TRBJ2-5; TRBD1 aligns across 9 bases. Losses at the gene ends were 2 bases for V and 4 bases for J; bases not matched to a gene: 2. Germline loops: CDR1 KGHSH, CDR2 LQKENI. The CDR3 loop spans 14 amino acids. In DNA, the CDR3 is TGTGCCAGCTCACCAGCGACAGGGGGAGAGACCCAGTACTTC. This gives the protein CASSPATGGETQYF.

The chain carries TRBV5-4 and TRBJ1-2, with D possibly TRBD1 on 6 matching bases. Deletions cut 3 bases from V and 4 bases from J, with 16 bases between. The CDR3 contains 15 residues. Germline lookup yields CDR1 SGHNT and CDR2 YYREEE (reference sequence). The CDR3, as DNA: TGTGCCAGCAGCTCCACAGGGAAAGGGGCCTATGGCTACACCTTC. This encodes CASSSTGKGAYGYTF.

The V call is TRBV2, the J call TRBJ2-3, with 11 bases that match TRBD1. The CDR3 has 16 residues. Germline V gives CDR1 SNHLY, CDR2 FYNNEI. J was trimmed by 6 bases and V by 5 bases; bases with no gene match: 10. CDR3 region: CASSPRWGQGGDTQYF. CDR3 in DNA: TGTGCCAGCAGTCCGCGTTGGGGACAGGGGGGCGATACGCAGTATTTT.

This chain joins TRBV21-1 and TRBJ1-6; the table's TRBD1 call for D was not verified on the DNA. TRBV21-1 is marked as a pseudogene. This CDR3 comprises 22 residues. The CDR3 spells CASSKPIEIMTGVRSGNSPLHF. Written as DNA, the CDR3 is TGTGCCAGCAGCAAACCTATCGAAATAATGACAGGGGTAAGGTCGGGTAATTCACCCCTCCACTTT.